The T cell receptor beta chain described here comes from a study of blood T cell repertoires in COVID-19. Study as a whole: The origin of the acute and convalescent COVID-19 samples was the United States, Italy and Spain. The analysed material was cDNA or gDNA that came from T cells, B-cell-depleted T cells, or PBMCs.

In the original processing: It was from reference gene primer amplification that nucleated cell counts were estimated. TCRdb's copy holds only in-frame clones and misses some; the assay was immunoSEQ multiplex PCR. V and J calls and clone size are those listed in that table; D and trimming were worked out from the DNA. The sample lists about 80,000 clones; approximately 89% were seen once. CDR3 length equals 14 residues. V dropped 3 bases and J dropped 3; count of bases not matched to a gene: 2. CDR1 is SGHRS, CDR2 YFSETQ, per germline. The specimen was peripheral blood. This TCR was sampled from a man aged 70 or older with active or convalescent COVID-19. The genes are TRBV5-1 and TRBJ1-2; 10 bases are a match to TRBD1. This CDR3 reads CASSSGTGDYGYTF. The CDR3 region has the DNA TGCGCCAGCAGCTCCGGGACAGGGGACTATGGCTACACCTTC.